This passage covers 16 T cell receptor beta chains from one sample sequenced in a study of shared clonotypes between healthy human individuals. Assay: immunoSEQ multiplex PCR; the TCRdb copy retains only in-frame clones and omits some. The repertoire holds 1,500,000 or so clones, with about 98.5% as singletons. Sequenced sample: naive CD4+ T cells sorted from blood. Subset reported: CD45RA+ positively selected. The source of these receptors is a young man in good health.

The V and J genes are TRBV7-2 and TRBJ2-7, with 11 bases that match TRBD2. The CDR3 contains 16 residues. Germline V gene data show CDR1 as SGHTA and CDR2 as FQGNSA. V lost 4 bases and J lost 6; bases outside the gene matches: 11. The CDR3 region is CASSSLAGGPRREQYF. The CDR3, as DNA: TGTGCCAGCAGCTCCTTAGCGGGAGGGCCGCGGCGCGAGCAGTACTTC.

Details on this clone: Distinct nucleotide sequences in the sample also encode this CDR3. The chain employs TRBV7-9 and TRBJ2-3; D is ambiguous. Trimming took 2 bases from V and 2 from J, leaving 2 bases between them. The CDR3 is 12 amino acids. Germline lookup yields CDR1 SEHNR and CDR2 FQNEAQ (reference sequence). The CDR3 sequence is CASSLLTDTQYF. CDR3 in DNA: TGTGCCAGCAGCTTACTCACAGATACGCAGTATTTT.

The V call is TRBV7-9, the J call TRBJ1-1; D might be TRBD1 (6 bases). The length of the CDR3 is 13 residues. Germline V gives CDR1 SEHNR, CDR2 FQNEAQ (reference sequence). V lost 1 base and J lost 7, with 10 bases in between. CDR3 nucleotide sequence: TGTGCCAGCAGCTTAGACAGGGCTGATGAAGCTTTCTTT. Translated, it gives CASSLDRADEAFF.

CDR3 nucleotide sequence: TGTGCCAGTAACTCCTTAGGGGATAAGGCAGATACGCAGTATTTT. The encoded protein is CASNSLGDKADTQYF. The J gene is TRBJ2-3, the V gene TRBV19; TRBD1 is a possible D gene (5 bases). Germline loops: CDR1 LNHDA, CDR2 SQIVND (reference sequence). There are 15 residues in the CDR3. Trimming removed 7 bases at V and 4 bases at J, with 18 bases between.

The chain uses TRBV7-9 and TRBJ2-3; no clear D gene. The V and J ends lost 10 bases and 2 bases respectively, with 19 bases between them. The CDR3 runs to 15 residues. CDR1 and CDR2 from the germline V gene are SEHNR and FQNEAQ (reference sequence). The CDR3 DNA is TGTGCCATCATCGGGTGGCTTCGGAACACAGATACGCAGTATTTT. This encodes CAIIGWLRNTDTQYF.

This clone was counted a single time. The chain recombines TRBV2 with TRBJ1-2, with no clear D. Trimming pared 5 bases from V and 5 bases from J, leaving 15 bases between. The germline gives CDR1 SNHLY, CDR2 FYNNEI. The CDR3 length is 14 residues. For the CDR3, the DNA is TGTGCCAGCAGTCCCAGTCTAAGGACTTATGGCTACACCTTC. Translation: CASSPSLRTYGYTF.

The chain is built from TRBV6-6 and TRBJ2-7; no clear D. The ends were cut back, 5 bases at V and 4 bases at J, with 12 bases in the middle. Germline CDR1 is MNHNY and CDR2 is SVGAGI (reference sequence). CDR3 length: 13 amino acids. CDR3 sequence: CASSNRARYEQYF. DNA of the CDR3: TGTGCCAGCAGTAATAGGGCCCGGTACGAGCAGTACTTC.

The chain combines TRBV9 with TRBJ2-7, with 9 bases aligning to TRBD2. The CDR3 has 13 residues. V lost 3 bases and J lost 6; bases outside the gene matches: 4. CDR1 is SGDLS and CDR2 is YYNGEE in the germline V gene. CDR3 sequence (DNA): TGTGCCAGCAGCGGGACTAGCGATTCCGAGCAGTACTTC. It is translated as CASSGTSDSEQYF.

The V and J genes are TRBV18 and TRBJ2-7; TRBD2 is a possible D gene (6 bases). Trimming removed 1 base at V and 1 base at J, with 17 bases between. The germline V gene has CDR1 KGHSH and CDR2 LQKENI. The CDR3 extends over 17 amino acids. CDR3 sequence reads: CASSPLPWGENSYEQYF. CDR3 in DNA: TGTGCCAGCTCACCACTCCCCTGGGGGGAGAATTCCTACGAGCAGTACTTC.

The rearrangement uses TRBV7-9 and TRBJ2-3, with 7 positions matching TRBD1. The CDR3 length is 16 residues. The junction had 13 bases not matched to a gene; V was cut back by 8 bases and J by 2 bases. Germline CDR1 SEHNR, CDR2 FQNEAQ (reference sequence). The CDR3 loop reads CASSQTGTVPTDTQYF. The CDR3 bases are TGTGCCAGCTCCCAAACGGGGACAGTCCCCACAGATACGCAGTATTTT.

CDR3 region: CASSSKMDSTDTQYF. The CDR3 DNA reads as TGTGCCAGCAGCTCAAAAATGGACAGCACAGATACGCAGTATTTT. This rearrangement joins TRBV5-4 to TRBJ2-3; no clear D gene. CDR1 and CDR2 (germline): SGHNT, YYREEE (reference sequence). This CDR3 is 15 amino acids long. V lost 3 bases to trimming and J lost 0 bases, with 11 bases between them.

This sequence joins TRBV29-1 and TRBJ2-1; 13 bases fit TRBD2. Germline values: CDR1 SQVTM, CDR2 ANQGSEA. V shed 7 bases and J 7 bases; nucleotides not matched to a gene: 10. The CDR3 sequence is 15 residues long. CDR3 DNA: TGCAGCGAGGGACTAGCGGGAAGCATTAAGAATGAGCAGTTCTTC. This sequence encodes CSEGLAGSIKNEQFF.

This chain uses TRBV6-5 with TRBJ1-2; D not certain. Germline CDR1 and CDR2: MNHEY and SVGAGI. V lost 6 bases and J lost 9, with 17 bases in between. The length of the CDR3 is 13 residues. The CDR3 coding sequence is TGTGCCAGCAGCCGAACGCCCCCCGGGAGCTACACCTTC. Amino acids: CASSRTPPGSYTF.

This clone occurred once. The V call is TRBV4-3, the J call TRBJ1-1, with TRBD1 matching over 9 bases. CDR3 length: 21 amino acids. V shed 0 bases and J 1 base; nucleotides not matched to a gene: 18. The V gene's germline CDR1 is LGHNA and CDR2 YSLEER. CDR3 coding DNA: TGCGCCAGCAGCCAAGATTTCTCTGGGACAGGGAGTATAGGACGGAACACTGAAGCTTTCTTT. This gives the protein CASSQDFSGTGSIGRNTEAFF.

The rearrangement links TRBV27 to TRBJ2-1; D perhaps matches TRBD2 (6 bases). V shed 3 bases and J shed 5 bases, with 20 bases lying between them. The CDR3 length is 17 residues. Germline V gene lookup returns CDR1 MNHEY and CDR2 SMNVEV (reference sequence). The CDR3 region has the DNA TGTGCCAGCAGTTTCCTGCCCCTAGCGTTAGCCAACAATGAGCAGTTCTTC. Protein: CASSFLPLALANNEQFF.

The V call is TRBV7-9, the J call TRBJ2-7, with D possibly being TRBD2 (7 bases). Trimming shortened V by 5 bases and J by 4 bases, and 21 bases separated the two germline ends. CDR1 and CDR2 from the germline V gene are SEHNR and FQNEAQ (reference sequence). This CDR3 comprises 16 residues. The CDR3, as DNA: TGTGCCAGCAGCCCAGGGGACTACCCAGGTTGGTACGAGCAGTACTTC. Encoded protein: CASSPGDYPGWYEQYF.